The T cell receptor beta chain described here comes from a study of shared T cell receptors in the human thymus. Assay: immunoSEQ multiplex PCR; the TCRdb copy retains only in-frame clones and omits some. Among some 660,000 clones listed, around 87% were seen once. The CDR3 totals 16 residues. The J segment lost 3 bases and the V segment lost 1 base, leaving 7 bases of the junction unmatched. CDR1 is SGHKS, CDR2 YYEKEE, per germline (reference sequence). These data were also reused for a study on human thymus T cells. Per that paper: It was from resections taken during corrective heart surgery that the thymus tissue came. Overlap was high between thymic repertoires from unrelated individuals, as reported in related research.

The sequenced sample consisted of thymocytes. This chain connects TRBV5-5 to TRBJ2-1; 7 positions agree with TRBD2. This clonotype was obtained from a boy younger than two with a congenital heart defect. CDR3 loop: CASSLWAAGDYNEQFF. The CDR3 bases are TGTGCCAGCAGCTTGTGGGCGGCGGGGGACTACAATGAGCAGTTCTTC.